The source of this T cell receptor (beta chain) is a study of T cells in Graves' hyperthyroidism and ophthalmopathy. This CDR3 has 15 residues. V gave up 5 bases and J gave up 0 bases, with 13 bases separating them. Germline values: CDR1 MNHNS, CDR2 SASEGT. TCR beta CDR3 regions were amplified from RNA. TCR CDR3 regions were first amplified by RT-PCR with HTBI primers. TCRdb called the multiplex PCR reads again in MiXCR, with one record for every CDR3 protein. The repertoire holds roughly 240,000 distinct CDR3 sequences, with approximately 25% as singletons. Material: blood. The clonotype comes from a woman between 40 and 50 years old with Graves' ophthalmopathy. This chain uses TRBV6-1 with TRBJ1-1; no definite D call. CDR3 DNA: TGTGCCAGCAGTATTACGGGAACCCTGAACACTGAAGCTTTCTTT. The encoded protein is CASSITGTLNTEAFF.